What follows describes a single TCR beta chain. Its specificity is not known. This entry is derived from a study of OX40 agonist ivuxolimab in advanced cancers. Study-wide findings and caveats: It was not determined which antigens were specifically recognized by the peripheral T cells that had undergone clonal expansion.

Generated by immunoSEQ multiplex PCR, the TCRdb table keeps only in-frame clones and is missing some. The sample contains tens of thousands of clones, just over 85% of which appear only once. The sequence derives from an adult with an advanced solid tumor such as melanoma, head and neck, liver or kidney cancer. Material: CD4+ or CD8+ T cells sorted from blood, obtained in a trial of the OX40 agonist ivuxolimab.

The CDR3 nucleotides are TGCGCCAGCAGCTTGGAGGGGGGCCCCGGGGGCACAGATACGCAGTATTTT. Protein: CASSLEGGPGGTDTQYF. The chain has TRBV5-1 and TRBJ2-3; D possibly uses TRBD1 or TRBD2 (6 bases each). The CDR3 covers 17 residues. CDR1 is SGHRS and CDR2 is YFSETQ in the germline V gene. Trimming stripped 0 bases from V and 1 base from J, with 15 bases between.